The 21 T cell receptor beta chains below were found in one sample sequenced in a study of blood T cell repertoires in COVID-19. Using immunoSEQ multiplex PCR, the repertoire was profiled, and TCRdb retains in-frame clones only, with some absent. There are about 370,000 clones in the sample; 70% to 90% occur only once, and around 3% lies in the top ten. Sequenced sample: peripheral blood. The receptors were sampled from a woman in her 30s with COVID-19, enrolled during active disease.

The J gene is TRBJ1-2, the V gene TRBV5-6, with D unresolved. Germline V gene data show CDR1 as SGHDT and CDR2 as YYEEEE. The germline V and J ends were trimmed by 4 bases and 0 bases, with 7 bases remaining between them. The CDR3 loop spans 13 amino acids. CDR3 protein: CASSPGTNYGYTF. The CDR3 coding sequence is TGTGCCAGCAGCCCCGGGACTAACTATGGCTACACCTTC.

This clone was seen a single time. The genes are TRBV5-8 and TRBJ1-3; 9 nucleotides line up with TRBD1. The germline V gene encodes CDR1 SGHTS and CDR2 YDEGEE. The CDR3 sequence is 15 residues long. The V segment lost 5 bases and the J segment 4 bases; nucleotides outside the gene matches: 7. The CDR3 bases are TGTGCCAGCAGTTCACAGGGGGCGCGGGGAAACACCATATATTTT. It codes for CASSSQGARGNTIYF.

V is TRBV4-2 and J is TRBJ2-6; a weak D match, TRBD2 (7 bases). Trimming stripped 8 bases from V and 1 base from J, with 15 bases between. From germline, CDR1 is LGHNA and CDR2 YNFKEQ. The CDR3 spans 16 residues. The CDR3 is CASGGGADSGANVLTF. CDR3 sequence (DNA): TGTGCCAGCGGGGGGGGCGCGGATTCTGGGGCCAACGTCCTGACTTTC.

This clone was recorded once. V gene TRBV13 combines with J gene TRBJ2-5; 11 bases fit TRBD1. Trimming cost V 8 bases and J 2 bases; bases outside gene matches: 7. CDR1 is PRHDT, CDR2 FYEKMQ, per germline (reference sequence). CDR3 size: 15 residues. This CDR3 is CASGSRDRGQETQYF. The CDR3 DNA sequence: TGTGCCAGCGGCTCGAGGGACAGGGGGCAAGAGACCCAGTACTTC.

The rearrangement uses TRBV2 and TRBJ1-6, with a possible D match to TRBD1 (5 bases). The CDR3 consists of 19 residues. Trimming pared 6 bases from V and 0 bases from J, leaving 21 bases between. Germline V gene lookup returns CDR1 SNHLY and CDR2 FYNNEI. DNA for the CDR3: TGTGCCAGCAGGGCTTTTGCGGGGGGGGGAACCTCCTATAATTCACCCCTCCACTTT. As protein: CASRAFAGGGTSYNSPLHF.

The chain has TRBV7-6 and TRBJ2-2, with 16 nucleotides matching TRBD2. The germline V gene encodes CDR1 SGHVS and CDR2 FNYEAQ. J was trimmed by 6 bases and V by 5 bases; bases with no gene match: 12. The CDR3 is made up of 19 amino acids. The CDR3 is CASSPLGLAGGPVAGELFF. The DNA for the CDR3 is TGTGCCAGCAGCCCCCTGGGACTAGCGGGAGGGCCTGTAGCCGGGGAGCTGTTTTTT.

This sequence joins TRBV4-3 and TRBJ2-3; TRBD2 agrees at 14 bases. Looked up from germline, CDR1 is LGHNA and CDR2 is YSLEER. Trimming at V came to 0 bases and at J to 6 bases, leaving 8 bases not matched to a gene. This CDR3 contains 18 residues. The CDR3 coding sequence is TGCGCCAGCAGCCAAGATCGGGGGGGACTAGCGGGAGAGGATACGCAGTATTTT. The encoded protein is CASSQDRGGLAGEDTQYF.

This clone has only a few counts. J is TRBJ2-7 and V is TRBV18, with TRBD1 as a possible D gene (5 bases). Trimming removed 1 base at V and 6 bases at J, with 10 bases between. The CDR3 sequence is 13 residues long. Germline values: CDR1 KGHSH, CDR2 LQKENI. As DNA, the CDR3 is TGTGCCAGCTCACCACTGGCAGGGATCGAGCAGTACTTC. This gives the protein CASSPLAGIEQYF.

V and J are TRBV11-2 and TRBJ1-1; D possibly corresponds to TRBD1 (6 bases). The CDR3 spans 15 residues. V was shortened by 4 bases and J by 1 base, with 13 bases between the two germline ends. The V gene's germline CDR1 is SGHAT and CDR2 FQNNGV. CDR3 protein: CASSSLQDRNTEAFF. CDR3 coding DNA: TGTGCCAGCAGCTCTCTTCAGGACAGGAACACTGAAGCTTTCTTT. The full variable domain, rest sourced from reference TRBV11-2 and TRBJ1-1, is EAGVAQSPRYKIIEKRQSVAFWCNPISGHATLYWYQQILGQGPKLLIQFQNNGVVDDSQLPKDRFSAERLKGVDSTLKIQPAKLEDSAVYLCASSSLQDRNTEAFFGQGTRLTVV.

Notes on this clone: The junction shows a germline mismatch at one end, possibly a read error. The chain is built from TRBV10-2 and TRBJ1-1; maybe TRBD1 (5 bases). This CDR3 comprises 13 residues. Per the germline V gene, CDR1 is WSHSY and CDR2 is SAAADI. DNA for the CDR3: TGCGCCAGCAGTCCCGACAGAGGTTATAGCAGCCCCTTT. It is translated as CASSPDRGYSSPF.

The chain has TRBV7-6 and TRBJ2-5, with TRBD1 as a possible D gene (6 bases). The CDR3 has 15 residues. V shed 2 bases and J shed 5 bases, with 15 bases lying between them. The germline V gene has CDR1 SGHVS and CDR2 FNYEAQ. The CDR3 loop is CASSLWYREHETQYF. DNA for the CDR3: TGTGCCAGCAGCTTATGGTACAGGGAGCATGAGACCCAGTACTTC. Using reference TRBV7-6 and TRBJ2-5 for the parts outside the CDR3, the full variable domain is GAGVSQSPRYKVTKRGQDVALRCDPISGHVSLYWYRQALGQGPEFLTYFNYEAQQDKSGLPNDRFSAERPEGSISTLTIQRTEQRDSAMYRCASSLWYREHETQYFGPGTRLLVL.

The chain recombines TRBV21-1 with TRBJ2-4; the table's D call TRBD2 went unverified against the DNA. TRBV21-1 is classified as a pseudogene. CDR3 length equals 16 residues. CDR3 residues: CASSKKPTGGKNIQYF. The DNA of the CDR3 is TGTGCCAGCAGCAAAAAGCCCACCGGCGGCAAAAACATTCAGTACTTC.

This clone is a singleton in its sample. The chain links TRBV7-6 to TRBJ2-7, with 9 bases that match TRBD1. Germline V gene data show CDR1 as SGHVS and CDR2 as FNYEAQ. V gave up 6 bases and J gave up 6 bases; unmatched junction bases: 6. This CDR3 contains 13 residues. The CDR3 nucleotides are TGTGCCAGCAGTCACGGACAGGGGTTCGAGCAGTACTTC. Protein sequence: CASSHGQGFEQYF.

The chain has TRBV6-2 or TRBV6-3 and TRBJ2-7; 7 bases are a match to TRBD2. The CDR3 has 14 residues. Trimming at V came to 4 bases and at J to 3 bases, leaving 6 bases not matched to a gene. Germline CDR1 is MNHEY and CDR2 is SVGEGT. CDR3 sequence: CASSFSGGSYEQYV. The CDR3 region has the DNA TGTGCCAGCAGTTTCTCCGGCGGGAGCTACGAGCAGTACGTC.

J is TRBJ1-2 and V is TRBV4-3; TRBD1 might be the D (6 bases). This CDR3 contains 16 residues. The germline CDR1 and CDR2 sequences are LGHNA and YSLEER. Trimming shortened V by 0 bases and J by 8 bases, and 19 bases separated the two germline ends. The CDR3, as DNA: TGCGCCAGCAGCCAAGATTCAAACCCCCGGGACAAGGGCTACACCTTC. Translating it yields CASSQDSNPRDKGYTF.

This rearrangement joins TRBV11-3 to TRBJ1-6; 7 bases line up with TRBD1. Trimming cost V 7 bases and J 10 bases; bases outside gene matches: 10. The CDR3 has 14 residues. Per germline, CDR1 SGHNT and CDR2 YENEEA. The CDR3 region is CASTPAGGNSPLHF. The DNA of the CDR3 is TGTGCCAGCACTCCGGCAGGGGGAAACTCACCCCTCCACTTT.

The rearrangement uses TRBV2 and TRBJ1-1; D remains unclear. The CDR3 loop spans 11 amino acids. Looked up from germline, CDR1 is SNHLY and CDR2 is FYNNEI. Deletions cut 3 bases from V and 9 bases from J, with 8 bases between. The CDR3 is CASSERVQAFF. The CDR3 nucleotides are TGTGCCAGCAGTGAGAGGGTTCAAGCTTTCTTT.

CDR3 nucleotides: TGTGCCAGCAGCTTAGGCAGTTATGGCTACACCTTC. Translation: CASSLGSYGYTF. The V gene is TRBV7-9, the J gene TRBJ1-2; D is ambiguous. Deletions cut 1 base from V and 5 bases from J, with 5 bases between. The germline V gene has CDR1 SEHNR and CDR2 FQNEAQ (reference sequence). This CDR3 has 12 residues.

V is TRBV5-1 and J is TRBJ2-2, with 8 bases aligning to TRBD2. Per germline, CDR1 SGHRS and CDR2 YFSETQ. There are 17 residues in the CDR3. After removal of 0 bases from V and 1 base from J, the junction contained 5 bases not matched to a gene. Here the CDR3 reads CASSLAFLAGNTGELFF. Here the CDR3 DNA reads TGCGCCAGCAGCTTGGCCTTTCTAGCGGGGAACACCGGGGAGCTGTTTTTT.

In its sample, this clone was seen once. The J gene is TRBJ1-2, the V gene TRBV18; TRBD1 matches at 8 bases. The germline V gene encodes CDR1 KGHSH and CDR2 LQKENI. CDR3 size: 18 residues. V lost 2 bases, J lost 4 bases, and 15 bases stayed unmatched. The CDR3 coding sequence is TGTGCCAGCTCACCAACACCCTTCATACAGGGGGAGGTCTATGGCTACACCTTC. This encodes CASSPTPFIQGEVYGYTF. The complete variable domain, with remaining parts taken from reference TRBV18 and TRBJ1-2, reads NAGVMQNPRHLVRRRGQEARLRCSPMKGHSHVYWYRQLPEEGLKFMVYLQKENIIDESGMPKERFSAEFPKEGPSILRIQQVVRGDSAAYFCASSPTPFIQGEVYGYTFGSGTRLTVV.

The chain has TRBV19 and TRBJ2-7; 12 bases are shared with TRBD1. The J segment lost 3 bases and the V segment lost 3 bases, leaving 3 bases of the junction unmatched. The CDR3 sequence is 15 residues long. Germline CDR1 and CDR2: LNHDA and SQIVND (reference sequence). CDR3 bases: TGTGCCAGTAGTATGGGACAGGGGGCTTTCTACGAGCAGTACTTC. It is translated as CASSMGQGAFYEQYF.